This record concerns one T cell receptor beta chain sequence. What it binds is not known. This CDR3 has 13 amino acids. Germline loops: CDR1 LNHDA, CDR2 SQIVND (reference sequence). After removal of 5 bases from V and 8 bases from J, the junction contained 5 bases not matched to a gene. Repertoires were generated with immunoSEQ multiplex PCR, while TCRdb's copy carries only in-frame clones and drops some. The profile shows 130,000 to 150,000 clones, over 80% of them singletons. The data stem from a study of T cell responses to AZD1222 COVID-19 vaccine. Whole-study findings and limits: Clonal diversity was possibly underestimated, and white British individuals and females predominated among donors.

The sequencing used peripheral blood, collected 28 days after the second AZD1222 dose. V usage is TRBV19 and J usage is TRBJ1-2; 10 positions match TRBD1. This sequence was found in an adult who received the AZD1222 COVID-19 vaccine. For the CDR3, the DNA is TGTGCCAGTAGTGCCGGGACAGGGGCAGGCTACACCTTC. This encodes CASSAGTGAGYTF. The whole variable domain, remainder taken from reference TRBV19 and TRBJ1-2, is DGGITQSPKYLFRKEGQNVTLSCEQNLNHDAMYWYRQDPGQGLRLIYYSQIVNDFQKGDIAEGYSVSREKKESFPLTVTSAQKNPTAFYLCASSAGTGAGYTFGSGTRLTVV.